The 21 T cell receptor beta chains given below trace back to one sample, sequenced in a study of T cell repertoires in cytomegalovirus infection. A single record per CDR3 protein comes from TCRdb applying MiXCR to the reads. The sample has fewer than 200,000 distinct CDR3 sequences, under 15% seen once. Sequencing was carried out using PBMCs. These receptors all stem from a human donor in good health (CMV status not recorded). Some clones in this sample may be carry-over from other donors' samples.

On this clonotype itself: The CDR3 carries no conserved terminal phenylalanine or tryptophan, so it likely arises from a read error. CDR3 bases: TGTGCCAGCAGTTTGGAAACTCGTACCTACGAGCAGTACTGC. Amino acid sequence: CASSLETRTYEQYC. The V gene is TRBV12-3 or TRBV12-4, the J gene TRBJ2-7, with unresolved D. The CDR3 extends over 14 amino acids. The V end lost 3 bases, the J end lost 2 bases, and 11 bases lay between the germline ends.

This clonotype was recorded many times. The chain is built from TRBV7-2 and TRBJ2-1, with no clear D. The CDR3 length is 16 residues. Deletions cut 1 base from V and 3 bases from J, with 13 bases between. The V gene's germline CDR1 is SGHTA and CDR2 FQGNSA. As DNA, the CDR3 is TGTGCCAGCAGCTTAGTGAGCTCGAGCTTCTACAATGAGCAGTTCTTC. Amino acid sequence: CASSLVSSSFYNEQFF. Complete variable domain (other parts from reference TRBV7-2 and TRBJ2-1): GAGVSQSPSNKVTEKGKDVELRCDPISGHTALYWYRQSLGQGLEFLIYFQGNSAPDKSGLPSDRFSAERTGGSVSTLTIQRTQQEDSAVYLCASSLVSSSFYNEQFFGPGTRLTVL.

In this sample, this clonotype turned up many times. V is TRBV7-8 and J is TRBJ1-5, with D possibly TRBD1 on 5 matching bases. Germline CDR1 is SGHVS and CDR2 is FQNEAQ. V was shortened by 2 bases and J by 3 bases, with 11 bases between the two germline ends. The CDR3 sequence is 15 residues long. The CDR3 here is CASSLRRGPNQPQHF. CDR3 sequence (DNA): TGTGCCAGCAGCTTAAGGAGGGGACCCAATCAGCCCCAGCATTTT.

The chain uses TRBV5-4 and TRBJ2-3; 13 nucleotides match TRBD2. J lost 5 bases, V lost 3 bases, and 15 bases had no gene match. Germline V lookup: CDR1 SGHNT, CDR2 YYREEE (reference sequence). The CDR3 has 19 amino acids. CDR3 protein: CASSYLGWTSGGPQDTQYF. The CDR3 bases are TGTGCCAGCAGCTACCTGGGATGGACTAGCGGGGGACCACAAGATACGCAGTATTTT. The full variable domain, rest sourced from reference TRBV5-4 and TRBJ2-3, is ETGVTQSPTHLIKTRGQQVTLRCSSQSGHNTVSWYQQALGQGPQFIFQYYREEENGRGNFPPRFSGLQFPNYSSELNVNALELDDSALYLCASSYLGWTSGGPQDTQYFGPGTRLTVL.

This clonotype was detected many times. This chain joins TRBV12-3 or TRBV12-4 and TRBJ1-5, with 7 bases lining up with TRBD1. This CDR3 has 17 residues. Trimming cost V 6 bases and J 4 bases; bases outside gene matches: 15. The DNA of the CDR3 is TGTGCCAGCAGCACAAGCCCCAGGGGGTTGGGAAATCAGCCCCAGCATTTT. Protein: CASSTSPRGLGNQPQHF.

This chain joins TRBV10-3 and TRBJ2-1; 8 bases agree with TRBD1. J gave up 5 bases and V 6 bases, and 3 bases lay outside the gene matches. The germline gives CDR1 ENHRY, CDR2 SYGVKD. The CDR3 has 13 amino acids. CDR3 in amino acids: CAIRGQADNEQFF. CDR3 bases: TGTGCCATCAGGGGACAGGCCGACAATGAGCAGTTCTTC.

This clonotype was observed a few times. V gene TRBV29-1 combines with J gene TRBJ1-2; D gene uncertain. CDR3 length equals 12 residues. CDR1 is SQVTM, CDR2 ANQGSEA, per germline. With 7 bases removed from V and 0 bases from J, the gap between germline ends came to 9 bases. In DNA form, the CDR3 reads TGCAGCGCTGGATCAGCTAACTATGGCTACACCTTC. Translated: CSAGSANYGYTF. Full variable domain (rest looked up from reference TRBV29-1 and TRBJ1-2): SAVISQKPSRDICQRGTSLTIQCQVDSQVTMMFWYRQQPGQSLTLIATANQGSEATYESGFVIDKFPISRPNLTFSTLTVSNMSPEDSSIYLCSAGSANYGYTFGSGTRLTVV.

This clonotype was seen only a few times. The chain employs TRBV28 and TRBJ2-1; 8 nucleotides agree with TRBD1. V shed 5 bases and J 6 bases; nucleotides not matched to a gene: 12. CDR1 and CDR2 from the germline V gene are MDHEN and SYDVKM. This CDR3 region has 16 residues. The CDR3 protein is CASSGGGQGASNEQFF. The DNA of the CDR3 is TGTGCCAGCAGTGGCGGAGGCCAGGGGGCCTCCAATGAGCAGTTCTTC.

This clonotype was seen many times. The chain couples TRBV7-2 to TRBJ1-5; no definite D call. The CDR3 is made up of 13 amino acids. The germline CDR1 and CDR2 sequences are SGHTA and FQGNSA. Trimming pared 4 bases from V and 5 bases from J, leaving 9 bases between. The CDR3, as DNA: TGTGCCAGCAGCTACAGCATCGATCAGCCCCAGCATTTT. Protein: CASSYSIDQPQHF. The complete variable domain, with remaining parts taken from reference TRBV7-2 and TRBJ1-5, reads GAGVSQSPSNKVTEKGKDVELRCDPISGHTALYWYRQSLGQGLEFLIYFQGNSAPDKSGLPSDRFSAERTGGSVSTLTIQRTQQEDSAVYLCASSYSIDQPQHFGDGTRLSIL.

This clonotype was seen many times. The J gene is TRBJ2-3, the V gene TRBV7-2, with 14 bases aligning to TRBD2. The CDR3 consists of 18 residues. CDR1 and CDR2 from the germline V gene are SGHTA and FQGNSA. V shed 4 bases and J 2 bases; nucleotides not matched to a gene: 8. The CDR3 sequence: CASSSPGTSGGFTDTQYF. For the CDR3, the DNA is TGTGCCAGCAGCTCTCCCGGGACTAGCGGGGGTTTCACAGATACGCAGTATTTT.

This clonotype showed up many times. V usage is TRBV27 and J usage is TRBJ1-2; D is ambiguous. The CDR3 consists of 11 residues. With 8 bases removed from V and 6 bases from J, the gap between germline ends came to 10 bases. CDR1 is MNHEY and CDR2 is SMNVEV in the germline V gene (reference sequence). CDR3 coding DNA: TGTGCCAGCTTAGGCGGCCATGGCTACACCTTC. This codes for CASLGGHGYTF.

This chain connects TRBV9 to TRBJ2-1; D unresolved. Trimming shortened V by 2 bases and J by 5 bases, and 11 bases separated the two germline ends. The CDR3 is 14 residues long. From germline, CDR1 is SGDLS and CDR2 YYNGEE. CDR3 DNA sequence: TGTGCCAGCAGCGTTCATCTTCGGAACAATGAGCAGTTCTTC. Protein: CASSVHLRNNEQFF.

The chain recombines TRBV12-3 or TRBV12-4 with TRBJ1-2; no firm D call. The CDR3 consists of 11 residues. Trimming removed 2 bases from V and 7 bases from J, with 5 bases in between. The CDR3 bases are TGTGCCAGCAGTTTAAGCCCTGGCTACACCTTC. Protein: CASSLSPGYTF.

In the case of this clonotype: A read error is likely, as this CDR3 ends without the conserved phenylalanine or tryptophan. This chain links TRBV14 with TRBJ2-1, with 8 bases matching TRBD1. In germline, CDR1 is SGHDN, CDR2 FVKESK. J lost 3 bases, V lost 5 bases, and 3 bases had no gene match. CDR3 length: 14 amino acids. CDR3 in amino acids: CASSEGQDYNEQFV. CDR3 nucleotides: TGTGCCAGCAGCGAGGGACAGGACTACAATGAGCAGTTCGTC.

In this sample, this clonotype turned up many times. V and J are TRBV7-2 and TRBJ1-1; no definite D call. The CDR3 totals 14 residues. Germline CDR1 and CDR2: SGHTA and FQGNSA. The V and J ends lost 1 base and 1 base respectively, with 7 bases between them. The CDR3: CASSLVLGNTEAFF. Here the CDR3 DNA reads TGTGCCAGCAGCTTAGTCCTGGGGAACACTGAAGCTTTCTTT.

This clonotype has ten or more counts. The rearrangement uses TRBV7-3 and TRBJ2-3, with 8 bases matching TRBD2. Per the germline V gene, CDR1 is SGHTA and CDR2 is FQGTGA. The ends lost 5 bases at V and 0 bases at J; junction bases unmatched: 4. The CDR3 has 15 amino acids. The chain's CDR3 is CASSTQRGSTDTQYF. For the CDR3, the DNA is TGTGCCAGCAGCACCCAGCGGGGGAGCACAGATACGCAGTATTTT. The variable domain in full, with the rest retrieved from reference TRBV7-3 and TRBJ2-3, is GAGVSQTPSNKVTEKGKYVELRCDPISGHTALYWYRQSLGQGPEFLIYFQGTGAADDSGLPNDRFFAVRPEGSVSTLKIQRTERGDSAVYLCASSTQRGSTDTQYFGPGTRLTVL.

V gene TRBV9 combines with J gene TRBJ2-5, with 7 nucleotides matching TRBD2. Germline lookup yields CDR1 SGDLS and CDR2 YYNGEE. The CDR3 has 15 amino acids. Unmatched junction bases numbered 4, after V lost 0 bases and J lost 2 bases. DNA of the CDR3: TGTGCCAGCAGCGTAGGGGCTAGCGGACAAGAGACCCAGTACTTC. The encoded protein is CASSVGASGQETQYF.

Many counts were recorded for this clonotype. V gene TRBV7-3 combines with J gene TRBJ2-6; 10 nucleotides align to TRBD1. The V gene end was trimmed by 7 bases and the J gene end by 4 bases; junction bases not matched to a gene: 13. This CDR3 has 18 amino acids. Germline V gene sequence: CDR1 SGHTA, CDR2 FQGTGA. In DNA, the CDR3 is TGTGCCAGCACCCCCGACAGGGGGCGCGATTCCGGGGCCAACGTCCTGACTTTC. This sequence encodes CASTPDRGRDSGANVLTF.

V is TRBV19 and J is TRBJ2-1; D perhaps matches TRBD2 (6 bases). V shed 4 bases and J shed 9 bases, with 16 bases lying between them. This CDR3 contains 14 residues. From germline, CDR1 is LNHDA and CDR2 SQIVND (reference sequence). In DNA form, the CDR3 reads TGTGCCAGTAGTAGCGGGACCCCTCCACGTGAGCAGTTCTTC. It encodes CASSSGTPPREQFF.

This clonotype was observed many times. The V and J genes are TRBV7-8 and TRBJ2-5; D is possibly TRBD1 or TRBD2 (6 bases each). From germline, CDR1 is SGHVS and CDR2 FQNEAQ. This CDR3 is built from 13 residues. V lost 3 bases and J lost 4, with 9 bases in between. CDR3 residues: CASSFRGLETQYF. The CDR3, as DNA: TGTGCCAGCAGCTTCCGGGGGCTAGAGACCCAGTACTTC.

This clonotype turned up a few times. The chain has TRBV28 and TRBJ1-1; D is unresolved. The ends were cut back, 3 bases at V and 5 bases at J, with 16 bases in the middle. The CDR3 spans 15 residues. Germline V gene sequence: CDR1 MDHEN, CDR2 SYDVKM. The CDR3 spells CASSFARPKRTEAFF. CDR3 nucleotide sequence: TGTGCCAGCAGTTTCGCCCGCCCAAAACGGACTGAAGCTTTCTTT.